This T cell receptor (beta chain) was documented in a study of T cell responses to AZD1222 COVID-19 vaccine. This clone was detected only a few times. Its antigen is unidentified. Whole-study findings and limits: Donor demographics were predominantly white British with a female majority; clonal diversity may be underestimated. There were repertoire samples only from the period after the peak T cell response.

Pooling of second doses given at about 4 or about 12 weeks was done. Here immunoSEQ multiplex PCR was the method, and the copy in TCRdb shows in-frame clones only, minus some. The data contain around 99,000 clones, around 90% of them singletons. This sample comprised peripheral blood, obtained 28 days after the second AZD1222 dose. The sequence was collected from an adult who received the AZD1222 COVID-19 vaccine.

CDR3 region: CASSLDGGAPPQHF. The CDR3 nucleotides are TGCGCCAGCAGCTTGGACGGTGGAGCGCCGCCCCAGCATTTT. This sequence joins TRBV5-1 and TRBJ1-5; D uncertain. Germline V gene data show CDR1 as SGHRS and CDR2 as YFSETQ. V was shortened by 0 bases and J by 9 bases, with 13 bases between the two germline ends. The CDR3 is 14 residues long.